The present entry profiles one TCR beta chain with its context. Its cognate antigen is unknown. 5' RACE with UMI labels generated the TRB cDNA libraries. Each CDR3 protein gets one entry in TCRdb, which reprocessed the 5' RACE reads and gives no DNA. The table for this sample gives about 150,000 distinct CDR3 sequences. The data originate from a study of CXCR3-negative and CXCR3-positive naive CD8 T cells. The CDR3 runs to 13 residues. CDR1 and CDR2 (germline): SQVTM, ANQGSEA. Study-level points and caveats: TRB CDR3s were more hydrophobic in CXCR3-positive than in CXCR3-negative naive cells.

Sequenced sample: naive CXCR3+ CD8+ T cells from blood. Subset in this sample: CD45RO-CCR7+CD27+CD95- naive CD8+ T cells expressing CXCR3 (TNR3+). The TCR sequence derives from a human donor in good health. Some clones in this sample may be carry-over from other donors' samples. This rearrangement joins TRBV29-1 to TRBJ2-1; the D call from TCRdb, TRBD1, cannot be confirmed without DNA. The CDR3 is CSGDGANFNEQFF.